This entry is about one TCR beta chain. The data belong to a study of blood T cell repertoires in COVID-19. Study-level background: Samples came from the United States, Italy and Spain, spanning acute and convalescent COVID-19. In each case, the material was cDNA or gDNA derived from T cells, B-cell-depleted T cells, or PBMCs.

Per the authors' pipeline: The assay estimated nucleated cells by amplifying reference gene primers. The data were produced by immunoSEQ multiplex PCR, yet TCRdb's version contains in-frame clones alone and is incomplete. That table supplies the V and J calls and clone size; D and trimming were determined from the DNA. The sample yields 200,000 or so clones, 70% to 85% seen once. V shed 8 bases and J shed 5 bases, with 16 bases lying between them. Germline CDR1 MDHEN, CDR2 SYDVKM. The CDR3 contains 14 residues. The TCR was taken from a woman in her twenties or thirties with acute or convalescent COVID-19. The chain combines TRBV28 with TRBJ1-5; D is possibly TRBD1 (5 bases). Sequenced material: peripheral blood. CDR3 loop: CASRLSSGYQPQHF. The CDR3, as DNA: TGTGCCAGCCGATTATCTTCAGGGTATCAGCCCCAGCATTTT.